This T cell receptor beta chain was sequenced for a study of blood T cells in healthy people across ages. Study-level findings and limits: Estimated diversity, derived from one million T cells, was regarded as an underestimate.

Investigators took about 9.1 milliliters of peripheral blood from every donor. A minimum of 6.5 million PBMCs was isolated per sample. A second PCR, run for about 7 to 12 cycles, used a sample-barcoded 5' primer plus a J-beta primer mix. With 12 random nucleotides, a template-switch adaptor tagged each individual cDNA molecule. MiXCR, applied by TCRdb to the 5' RACE reads, yields one record per CDR3 protein. This table has 710,000 or so distinct CDR3 sequences, 32% appearing once. This clonotype was counted between two and nine times. Its antigen remains unknown. The sequenced sample was blood. This receptor was taken from a woman of 80 years or more in good health.

The CDR3: CASSQDRSWGNQPQHF. In DNA form, the CDR3 reads TGCGCCAGCAGCCAAGATCGGTCCTGGGGCAATCAGCCCCAGCATTTT. The chain employs TRBV4-1 and TRBJ1-5; D uncertain. The CDR3 is 16 amino acids. CDR1 is MGHRA, CDR2 YSYEKL, per germline. Trimming cost V 0 bases and J 2 bases, with 11 bases left between them.